The T cell receptor beta chain under discussion was sequenced for a study of graft-versus-host responses after intestinal transplantation. As to this clone: The antigen is not known.

Trimming cost V 2 bases and J 3 bases; bases outside gene matches: 3. Germline V CDR1 and CDR2: SGHRS, YFSETQ. This CDR3 contains 15 residues. Libraries were prepared by immunoSEQ multiplex PCR; TCRdb keeps only in-frame clonotypes and omits some of them. The data contain around 100,000 clones, 91% of them singletons. The clonotype originates from a human donor who was the organ donor for an intestinal transplant. The sequencing used unstimulated CD4+ T cells sorted from spleen or lymph node cells, collected before transplant. The chain has TRBV5-1 and TRBJ2-1; 9 bases match TRBD1. This CDR3 is CASSLGQGRYNEQFF. DNA for the CDR3: TGCGCCAGCAGCTTAGGACAGGGGCGCTACAATGAGCAGTTCTTC.